This record covers a single T cell receptor beta chain. Its antigen is still unknown. Per-base qualities were not stored, and no clone one base away is much larger. These data originate in a study of cytomegalovirus exposure and HLA in healthy donors (dated by TCRdb to about 2017). Some background on the complete study: An earlier analysis of some 500 of the donors reported about 250 Gb of sequence data and 117 million unique TCR beta sequences from about 179 million T cells. About 300 gigabases of sequencing data and approximately 80 million unique TCR sequences were included in an early release covering several hundred HLA-typed donors. The genetic ancestry cluster associated with self-reported Caucasian donors included 81% of the roughly 400 genotyped donors. The study aimed to test whether cataloging public T cell receptors could reveal signatures of past pathogen exposure. The study used immunosequencing to profile the T cell repertoires of several hundred subjects and linked those repertoires to cytomegalovirus serostatus. Besides the first cohort of around 700 subjects, a separate validation cohort made up of over a hundred different subjects was used. The study combined high-throughput TCR immunosequencing, statistical association of individual TCRs with disease status, and machine learning to predict cytomegalovirus infection status. In a later analysis, previously published TCR beta repertoires from 600 to 850 donors were re-analyzed and high-resolution HLA genotyping was added so that TCR occurrence patterns could be studied. Rather than using new phenotypic data, the later analysis identified candidate immune exposures from TCR beta sequences and from how often those sequences occurred across donors. An earlier analysis of 500 to 750 of the donors applied high-throughput TCR beta sequencing to assess whether each TCR beta V gene segment acted as functional or pseudogenic. Donor age, sex, ethnicity and CMV serostatus were compiled alongside the repertoire data. Genome-wide SNP genotypes for about 55% of the 666 donors were used in a later genetic analysis, which treated that subset as a discovery cohort. Every repertoire in the discovery cohort had been generated on one and the same sequencing platform. HLA typing covered class I and class II loci at four-digit resolution. The number of typed donors differed by locus: about 629-630 for A, B, C, DRB1 and DQB1; approximately 520 for DQA1; 606 for DPA1; and around 450 for DPB1. Because of strong linkage in the cohort, four to six DR-DQ haplotypes were treated as single units for association and clustering. Among some 400 genotyped donors of the cohort, an average of approximately 240,000 unique TCR beta nucleotide sequences was sequenced per donor, of which 15% to 20% were non-productive. The research as a whole found: The 87-base-pair reads could not distinguish some IMGT-functional V segments, including TRBV6-2 and TRBV6-3, so those segments were excluded. A few of the identified cytomegalovirus-associated TCR beta chains were confirmed in vitro to be specific for cytomegalovirus antigens. Compared with the approximately 600-donor mean, donors in an Asian-associated ancestry cluster had fewer N-insertions in productive TCRs, according to a later genetic analysis. A later analysis found that TCR association rates varied across HLA loci, with DRB1 alleles showing the most associated TCRs and HLA-C alleles the fewest. The authors suggested that the approach could potentially be extended to other disease states and immunological phenotypes. A total of 150 to 200 TCR beta chains were listed by the study as associated with cytomegalovirus. Roughly uniform sequencing depth across donors was assumed in presence/absence analyses, although this assumption may not hold. Immune exposure information for the cohort was limited to CMV serostatus. This cohort had only TCR beta chains sequenced, and the lack of alpha or paired-chain data limited which features could be detected. In a later genetic analysis, a missense DCLRE1C variant was associated with V-gene and J-gene trimming of TCR beta chains, and the association was replicated in an independent cohort. According to a later analysis, parvovirus B19, influenza, CMV and Epstein-Barr virus appeared linked to several top co-occurrence clusters. A cluster of highly shared sequence variants was judged likely to be a technical artifact of the sequencing pipeline. A further reported finding was that TCR beta sequences accurately predicted the HLA-A and HLA-B alleles for most subjects in the first cohort. An earlier analysis of 587 of the donors showed that most TCR beta V segments appeared in productive rearrangements either about 90% or about 30% of the time, which broadly matched IMGT annotations. Because counts were too low, some 17 rarely observed V segments, including chromosome 9 orphons, were excluded from the earlier analysis of some 590 of the donors. Because HLA typing was missing for some donors at each locus, association tests included only the typed subset. A later analysis found that HLA-associated TCR beta chains were more clonally expanded and had lower generation probabilities than equally common non-associated chains. Specific HLA alleles were associated with 15,000 to 20,000 TCR beta sequences at a false discovery rate of 0.05 in a later analysis. The classifier was reported to diagnose cytomegalovirus status with high specificity and sensitivity in both the original and validation cohorts. Linkage disequilibrium might explain the correlated functional status among segregating V segments, but an unknown experimental factor could not be ruled out. When HLA alleles, especially DR and DQ, strongly co-occurred, TCR associations were difficult to assign to individual alleles. Across donors, most TCR sequences were observed very rarely, whereas some public TCRs were present in many individuals. A later analysis found that most CMV-associated TCR beta chains appeared HLA-restricted, with HLA associations seemingly driven largely by CMV exposure.

Reading from cysteine to phenylalanine, the CDR3 counts 15 amino acids. Solely the CDR3 DNA is kept, with 45 bases framed from the first base. In the germline V gene, CDR1 corresponds to LGHNA and CDR2 to YSLEER. At the junction V is shortened by 4 bases and J by 0 bases, with 7 bases in between. The method behind the library was the immunoSEQ multiplex PCR assay. A mixture of 60 forward primers for TCR Vbeta segments and 13 reverse primers for TCR Jbeta segments was used in the multiplex PCR. The CDR3 region of rearranged TCR beta genes was amplified from genomic DNA with a multiplex PCR assay. The amplified TCR beta libraries were sequenced on the Illumina HiSeq System as 87-base-pair reads. From the authors' description of their analysis: A later analysis counted 75 million to 100 million unique TCR beta chains across the approximately 700 repertoires, and roughly 9.9 million of these chains were shared by at least two donors. To remove PCR and sequencing errors, raw reads were error-corrected and collapsed into unique sequences using a nearest-neighbor algorithm that merged closely related sequences. CDR3 sequences were aligned to IMGT reference sequences to assign V, D and J gene segments. For a sequence to be retained, at least a six-nucleotide match to both a V gene segment and a J gene segment was required. Rearrangements were called productive when the CDR3 lacked stop codons and stayed in frame with V and J; all others were non-productive. Following IMGT convention, CDR3 was defined as the stretch from the second conserved V-encoded cysteine up to the conserved J-encoded phenylalanine. Sequences without an unambiguous match to a single V gene segment were excluded from the earlier analysis of about 600 of the donors. In an earlier analysis of 587 of the donors, V segments were called functional above 56.7% productive rearrangements and were called segregating when the between-donor standard deviation exceeded 5%. A statistical classification framework was built to diagnose cytomegalovirus status from the catalog of TCR beta chain sequences. In a later analysis, TCR nucleotide sequences were compared against IMGT/GENE-DB human TR gene sequences so that V and J genes could be assigned. A later analysis assigned CDR3 sequences and most-parsimonious VDJ recombination scenarios with the TCRdist pipeline. In a later analysis, each TCR beta chain was defined by its CDR3 amino acid sequence together with its V-gene family, and reads lacking a unique V-gene family were excluded. In a later analysis, approximately 590 highly shared, low-generation-probability nucleotide sequences were removed to address suspected cross-contamination and a sequencing artifact. A later analysis calculated a clonal expansion index for each public chain from normalized within-repertoire ranks of inferred template counts. In a later analysis, generation probabilities were computed with a VDJ recombination model fitted to out-of-frame rearrangements, and the resulting probabilities were checked against IGoR. In a later analysis, hypergeometric tests were used to score TCR-TCR, TCR-HLA and TCR-CMV co-occurrence, with a repertoire-size bias correction applied to TCR pairs. A later analysis estimated false discovery rates by permuting HLA or CMV assignments 20 times. In a later analysis, co-occurring TCRs were grouped using DBSCAN, with TCRdist sequence similarity added in when clustering inside HLA-allele-positive subsets. Repertoires with fewer than 30,000 or more than 120,000 public chains, plus five repertoires with anomalous nucleotide sharing, were excluded from co-occurrence clustering. Entries here come from immuneACCESS through TCRdb and include only in-frame sequences with V and J called. Some clones fail to appear in such tables; in the studies checked, an unresolved V gene covers under half of the shortfall, and the cause of the remainder is unknown. Clonal size and the V and J genes are those of that table, whereas D and trimming came from the DNA. The sample table holds over 95,000 clones, of which about 70% were seen once. The ten most abundant clones make up 2% to 2.5% of the sample.

The cohort was made up of about 610 healthy bone marrow donors. At the time of sampling, all cohort members were nominally healthy, though unrecorded immune exposures were likely present. CMV serostatus was recorded as positive for about 300 and negative for about 55% of the roughly 700 cohort members, whereas no CMV serostatus was recorded for the donor in question. A peripheral blood sample was collected from each donor, and TCR beta sequencing was performed on peripheral blood mononuclear cells. Genomic DNA was extracted from the blood cell samples with the Qiagen DNeasy Blood Extraction Kit. The clonotype originates from a human donor in good health. Material for sequencing was PBMCs. The chain joins TRBV4-3 to TRBJ2-6; no D gene is confidently identified. The CDR3 region reads CASSPRHSGANVLTF. In nucleotide form, the sequence is TGCGCCAGCAGCCCCAGGCACTCTGGGGCCAACGTCCTGACTTTC.